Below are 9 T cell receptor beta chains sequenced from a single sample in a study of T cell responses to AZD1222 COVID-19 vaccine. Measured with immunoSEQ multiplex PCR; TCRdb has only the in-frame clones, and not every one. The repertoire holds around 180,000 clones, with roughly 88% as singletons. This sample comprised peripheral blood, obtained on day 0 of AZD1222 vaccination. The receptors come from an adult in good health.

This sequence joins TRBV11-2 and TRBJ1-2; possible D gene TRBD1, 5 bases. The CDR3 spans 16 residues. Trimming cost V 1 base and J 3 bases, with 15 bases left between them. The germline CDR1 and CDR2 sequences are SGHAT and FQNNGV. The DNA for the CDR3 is TGTGCCAGCAGCTTAGTGGCGGGACCTCGAGACTATGGCTACACCTTC. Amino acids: CASSLVAGPRDYGYTF.

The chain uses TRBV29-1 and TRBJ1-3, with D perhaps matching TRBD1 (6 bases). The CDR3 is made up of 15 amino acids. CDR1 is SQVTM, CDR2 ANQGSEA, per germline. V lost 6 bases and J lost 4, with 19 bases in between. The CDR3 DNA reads TGCAGCGTCTACCCGAGGGGGGCGGGAGGAAACACCATATATTTT. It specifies CSVYPRGAGGNTIYF.

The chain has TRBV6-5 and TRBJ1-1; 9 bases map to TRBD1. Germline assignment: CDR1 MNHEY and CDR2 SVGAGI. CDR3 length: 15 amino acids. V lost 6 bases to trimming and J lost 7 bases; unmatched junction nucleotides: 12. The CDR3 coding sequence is TGTGCCAGCAGCTCCCCCGGGACAGGGATCATTGAAGCTTTCTTT. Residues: CASSSPGTGIIEAFF.

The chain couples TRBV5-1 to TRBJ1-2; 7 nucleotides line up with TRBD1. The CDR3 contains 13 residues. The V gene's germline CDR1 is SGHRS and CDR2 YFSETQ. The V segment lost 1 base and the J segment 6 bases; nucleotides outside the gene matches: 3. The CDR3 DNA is TGCGCCAGCAGCTTGCGGAGGGGGCATGGCTACACCTTC. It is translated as CASSLRRGHGYTF.

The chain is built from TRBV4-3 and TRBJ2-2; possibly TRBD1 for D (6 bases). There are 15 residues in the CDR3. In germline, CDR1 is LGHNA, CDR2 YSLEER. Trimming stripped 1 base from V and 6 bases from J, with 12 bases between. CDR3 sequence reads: CASSQVRTVPGELFF. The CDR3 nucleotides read TGCGCCAGCAGCCAAGTTAGGACAGTCCCCGGGGAGCTGTTTTTT.

This CDR3 reads CASSEASGTGTNYGYTF. CDR3 bases: TGTGCCAGCAGTGAAGCCTCCGGGACAGGGACTAACTATGGCTACACCTTC. The V and J genes are TRBV6-1 and TRBJ1-2, with 9 positions matching TRBD1. V shed 0 bases, J shed 0 bases, and the junction held 5 bases outside the gene matches. Germline assignment: CDR1 MNHNS and CDR2 SASEGT. The CDR3 is made up of 17 amino acids.

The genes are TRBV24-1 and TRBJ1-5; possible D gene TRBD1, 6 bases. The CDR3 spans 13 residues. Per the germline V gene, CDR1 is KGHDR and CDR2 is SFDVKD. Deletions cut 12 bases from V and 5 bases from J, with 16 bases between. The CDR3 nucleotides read TGTGCCTCTAATCAGGGGTGGGATCAGCCCCAGCATTTT. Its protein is CASNQGWDQPQHF.

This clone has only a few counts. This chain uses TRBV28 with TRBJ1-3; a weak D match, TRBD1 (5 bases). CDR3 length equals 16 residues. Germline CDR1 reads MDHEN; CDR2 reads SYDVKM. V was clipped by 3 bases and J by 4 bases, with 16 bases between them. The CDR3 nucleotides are TGTGCCAGCAGTTTGGCAAACAGGTGGGCCGGAAACACCATATATTTT. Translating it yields CASSLANRWAGNTIYF.

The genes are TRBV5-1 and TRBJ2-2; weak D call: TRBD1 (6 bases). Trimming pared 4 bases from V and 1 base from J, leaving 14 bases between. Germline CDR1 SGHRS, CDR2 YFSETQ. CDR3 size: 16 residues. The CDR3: CASSRTVSGNTGELFF. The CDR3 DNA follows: TGCGCCAGCAGCAGGACAGTTAGTGGGAACACCGGGGAGCTGTTTTTT.